This TCR beta chain was observed in a study of blood T cells in healthy people across ages. After removal of 1 base from V and 6 bases from J, the junction contained 4 bases not matched to a gene. There are 14 residues in the CDR3. Germline loops: CDR1 MGHRA, CDR2 YSYEKL. A minimum of 6 million PBMCs was isolated per sample. A second PCR, run for about 6 to 11 cycles, used a sample-barcoded 5' primer plus a J-beta primer mix. Every cDNA molecule carried a tag from a template-switch adaptor bearing 12 random nucleotides. Using its own MiXCR run on the 5' RACE reads, TCRdb lists one record per CDR3 protein. Of over a million distinct CDR3 sequences in the sample, roughly 43% were seen once. This clonotype has more than one count but fewer than ten. The antigen is not known. Study outcomes and limitations: With unsorted PBMCs, a conclusive comparison of naive versus antigen-experienced cells was not possible.

This receptor was identified in a woman aged 18 to 35 in good health. V and J are TRBV4-1 and TRBJ1-2; TRBD1 agrees at 8 bases. Sequencing was done on a sample of blood. CDR3 sequence: CASSQGTGSHGYTF. The CDR3 nucleotides read TGCGCCAGCAGCCAAGGGACAGGGAGCCATGGCTACACCTTC.